This T cell receptor beta chain appears in the sequencing data of a study of T cell responses to AZD1222 COVID-19 vaccine. Of note for this clone: Antigen specificity is unknown.

Sequencing used immunoSEQ multiplex PCR; TCRdb keeps in-frame clones, though not all of them. The data show 100,000 to 150,000 clones, about nine tenths seen once. Looked up from germline, CDR1 is SGHTA and CDR2 is FQGTGA. This CDR3 contains 12 residues. Trimming shortened V by 2 bases and J by 12 bases, and 11 bases separated the two germline ends. Study-wide results and limits: None of the repertoires were sampled until the peak T cell response had passed.

This TCR derives from an adult in good health. V usage is TRBV7-3 and J usage is TRBJ2-1; weak D call: TRBD2 (6 bases). The material was peripheral blood, obtained on day 0 of AZD1222 vaccination. CDR3 sequence (DNA): TGTGCCAGCAGCTTAGCCCAGGGAGGGCAGTTCTTC. Protein sequence: CASSLAQGGQFF.